Listed below are T cell receptor beta chains from one sample, sequenced in a study of blood T cell repertoires in COVID-19. Profiling relied on immunoSEQ multiplex PCR, and the TCRdb table lists in-frame clones only, not all of them. Here the sample spans some 320,000 clones, around nine tenths being singletons. Sequenced: PBMCs or T cells enriched from blood (not recorded which). These receptors originate from a woman aged 45 to 65 who had been exposed to COVID-19. Both conserved end residues are part of each CDR3.

cdr3_aa: CAISGLDRDTRTYEQYF
cdr3_length: 17
j_call: TRBJ2-7
v_call: TRBV10-3

cdr3_aa: CASSKAVQGGANVLTF
cdr3_length: 16
j_call: TRBJ2-6
v_call: TRBV18

cdr3_aa: CASSQDRTSIGLDTQYF
cdr3_length: 17
j_call: TRBJ2-3
v_call: TRBV3-1/TRBV3-2

cdr3_aa: CASSLARTATF
cdr3_length: 11
j_call: TRBJ1-2
v_call: TRBV28

cdr3_aa: CASTLLGRGANQPQHF
cdr3_length: 16
j_call: TRBJ1-5
v_call: TRBV19

cdr3_aa: CASRKRMTTSTNTDTQYF
cdr3_length: 18
j_call: TRBJ2-3
v_call: TRBV7-8

cdr3_aa: CASSRPGQETQYF
cdr3_length: 13
j_call: TRBJ2-5
v_call: TRBV11-3

cdr3_aa: CASSQGGGQGNTEAFF
cdr3_length: 16
j_call: TRBJ1-1
v_call: TRBV3-1/TRBV3-2

cdr3_aa: CASSPAWLTGHQSYEQYF
cdr3_length: 18
j_call: TRBJ2-7
v_call: TRBV28

cdr3_aa: CASSLDGGKLFF
cdr3_length: 12
j_call: TRBJ1-4
v_call: TRBV4-1

cdr3_aa: CASSARFFKGFPRLEQYF
cdr3_length: 18
j_call: TRBJ2-7
v_call: TRBV9

cdr3_aa: CASSYSGRGDSPLHF
cdr3_length: 15
j_call: TRBJ1-6
v_call: TRBV6-5

cdr3_aa: CASSESGTGVTGELFF
cdr3_length: 16
j_call: TRBJ2-2
v_call: TRBV5-5

cdr3_aa: CASRGQLNTEAFF
cdr3_length: 13
j_call: TRBJ1-1
v_call: TRBV6-4

cdr3_aa: CASSLGTAQETQYF
cdr3_length: 14
j_call: TRBJ2-5
v_call: TRBV7-9

cdr3_aa: CASSLTYGGTNYGYTF
cdr3_length: 16
j_call: TRBJ1-2
v_call: TRBV7-2

cdr3_aa: CASSENGLYGYTF
cdr3_length: 13
j_call: TRBJ1-2
v_call: TRBV19

cdr3_aa: CASPAPGGGYTF
cdr3_length: 12
j_call: TRBJ1-2
v_call: TRBV19